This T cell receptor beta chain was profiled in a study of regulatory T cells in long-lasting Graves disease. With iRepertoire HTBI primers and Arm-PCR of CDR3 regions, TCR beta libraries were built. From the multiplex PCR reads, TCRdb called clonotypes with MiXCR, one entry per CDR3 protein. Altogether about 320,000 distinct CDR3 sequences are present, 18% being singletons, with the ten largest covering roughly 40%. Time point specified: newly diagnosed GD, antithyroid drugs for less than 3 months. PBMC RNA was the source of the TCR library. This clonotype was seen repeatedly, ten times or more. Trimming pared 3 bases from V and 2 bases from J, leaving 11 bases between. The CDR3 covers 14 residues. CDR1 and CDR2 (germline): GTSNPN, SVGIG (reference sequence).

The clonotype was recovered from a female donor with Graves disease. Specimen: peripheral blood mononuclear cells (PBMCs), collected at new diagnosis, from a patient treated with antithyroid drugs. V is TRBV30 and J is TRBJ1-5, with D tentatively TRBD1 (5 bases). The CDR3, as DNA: TGTGCCTGGAGCGAGGGCAGGGGCAATCAGCCCCAGCATTTT. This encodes CAWSEGRGNQPQHF. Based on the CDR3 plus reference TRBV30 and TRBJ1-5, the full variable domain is SQTIHQWPATLVQPVGSPLSLECTVEGTSNPNLYWYRQAAGRGLQLLFYSVGIGQISSEVPQNLSASRPQDRQFILSSKKLLLSDSGFYLCAWSEGRGNQPQHFGDGTRLSIL.